The 19 T cell receptor beta chains in this list originate from one sample, sequenced in a study of blood T cells in healthy people across ages. PCR was performed a second time for roughly 7 to 12 cycles using a sample-barcoded 5' primer and a J-beta primer mix. MiXCR, applied by TCRdb to the 5' RACE reads, yields one record per CDR3 protein. The table lists about 800,000 distinct CDR3 sequences, just under 25% of them singletons. The same data also contributed to another study, on T cells of mothers and their children.

Material for sequencing was blood. The receptors here all came from a boy aged 5-17 years in good health.

The rearrangement uses TRBV10-3 and TRBJ1-2; 10 nucleotides match TRBD1. The V gene's germline CDR1 is ENHRY and CDR2 SYGVKD. This CDR3 region has 14 residues. J lost 4 bases, V lost 6 bases, and 5 bases had no gene match. The CDR3 DNA sequence: TGTGCCATCAGCAGACAGGGGGCTCGCTATGGCTACACCTTC. This gives the protein CAISRQGARYGYTF.

The genes are TRBV7-9 and TRBJ1-2; D is ambiguous. This CDR3 is built from 15 residues. CDR1 is SEHNR, CDR2 FQNEAQ, per germline (reference sequence). V dropped 5 bases and J dropped 0 bases, with 13 bases sitting between them. CDR3 protein: CASSRTLGTNYGYTF. The CDR3 DNA reads TGTGCCAGCAGCCGAACTTTGGGGACTAACTATGGCTACACCTTC.

A few counts support this clonotype. The rearrangement uses TRBV7-9 and TRBJ2-7, with a tentative D call TRBD1 (5 bases). The CDR3 is 15 amino acids. Germline values: CDR1 SEHNR, CDR2 FQNEAQ (reference sequence). Trimming cost V 5 bases and J 7 bases, with 21 bases left between them. CDR3 DNA: TGTGCCAGCAGCGCACCATCCTCGGGTGGGGCGGAGCAGTACTTC. As protein: CASSAPSSGGAEQYF.

The chain is built from TRBV7-8 and TRBJ1-4, with 10 bases fitting TRBD1. Germline values: CDR1 SGHVS, CDR2 FQNEAQ. This CDR3 spans 16 amino acids. V trimming: 4 bases; J trimming: 8 bases; junction bases outside the gene matches: 10. This CDR3 is CASSSDRGRVGEKLFF. The CDR3 region has the DNA TGTGCCAGCAGCTCTGACAGGGGGCGCGTAGGAGAAAAACTGTTTTTT.

This chain uses TRBV2 with TRBJ2-7; 9 bases match TRBD2. The trim removed 4 bases at V and 0 bases at J, leaving 1 base unmatched. Germline values: CDR1 SNHLY, CDR2 FYNNEI. The CDR3 sequence is 14 residues long. CDR3 sequence reads: CASSGGLASYEQYF. CDR3 nucleotides: TGTGCCAGCAGTGGGGGACTAGCCTCCTACGAGCAGTACTTC.

CDR3 DNA sequence: TGCAGCGTTGACGGGGGTTACAAGACTGAAGCTTTCTTT. Its protein product is CSVDGGYKTEAFF. The V call is TRBV29-1, the J call TRBJ1-1, with a tentative D call TRBD1 (5 bases). CDR1 is SQVTM and CDR2 is ANQGSEA in the germline V gene. Trimming left V 3 bases short and J 5 bases short, with 13 bases between. The CDR3 consists of 13 residues.

This sequence joins TRBV20-1 and TRBJ2-5; weak D call: TRBD2 (7 bases). The last part of the DNA fits TRBJ2-1 better; the J call may be wrong. From germline, CDR1 is DFQATT and CDR2 SNEGSKA (reference sequence). The CDR3 runs 19 residues. CDR3 DNA: TGCAGTGCTAGAGATCAAACTTGGACGGGGGGCCGTCCCTGCAATGAGCAGTTCTTC. Translating it yields CSARDQTWTGGRPCNEQFF.

This clonotype was picked up many times. The chain links TRBV7-2 to TRBJ1-4, with a tentative D call TRBD1 (5 bases). Germline V gene sequence: CDR1 SGHTA, CDR2 FQGNSA. Trimming left V 7 bases short and J 2 bases short, with 14 bases between. The CDR3 covers 15 residues. In DNA, the CDR3 is TGTGCCAGCACACCTCTAAGGGGCACTAATGAAAAACTGTTTTTT. Translated, it gives CASTPLRGTNEKLFF.

J is TRBJ2-5 and V is TRBV4-3, with D possibly being TRBD2 (6 bases). Per germline, CDR1 LGHNA and CDR2 YSLEER. V lost 0 bases, J lost 5 bases, and 13 bases lay in between. The CDR3 extends over 15 amino acids. This CDR3 reads CASSQDRGLAETQYF. As DNA, the CDR3 is TGCGCCAGCAGCCAAGATCGGGGACTTGCGGAGACCCAGTACTTC.

This clonotype was counted a few times. One end of the junction does not line up with germline, which may come from a read error. The chain combines TRBV12-3 or TRBV12-4 with TRBJ2-5; TRBD2 might be the D (5 bases). CDR3 length: 15 residues. The CDR3: CACSSPGKGLETQYF. In DNA, the CDR3 is TGTGCCTGCAGCAGCCCGGGAAAAGGTTTGGAGACCCAGTACTTC.

The chain links TRBV20-1 to TRBJ2-4; TRBD1 aligns across 7 bases. The germline V gene encodes CDR1 DFQATT and CDR2 SNEGSKA (reference sequence). The trim removed 5 bases at V and 2 bases at J, leaving 6 bases unmatched. The CDR3 is 14 residues long. The CDR3 is CSALGRGTKNIQYF. The CDR3 nucleotides are TGCAGTGCTTTAGGCAGGGGGACCAAAAACATTCAGTACTTC.

The genes are TRBV10-3 and TRBJ2-5; D may be TRBD2 (5 bases). The better agreement between TRBJ2-7 and the DNA end casts doubt on the J call. The CDR3 contains 16 residues. Germline V gives CDR1 ENHRY, CDR2 SYGVKD. CDR3 loop: CAISGSAGEDSYEQYF. DNA of the CDR3: TGTGCCATCAGTGGTAGTGCGGGTGAGGACTCCTACGAGCAGTACTTC.

V gene TRBV12-3 or TRBV12-4 combines with J gene TRBJ2-5, with TRBD2 matching over 8 bases. Germline trimming cut 2 bases from V and 2 bases from J; bases unmatched to any gene: 7. This CDR3 spans 16 amino acids. The CDR3 loop reads CASSLRNSGAQETQYF. Here the CDR3 DNA reads TGTGCCAGCAGTTTACGGAATAGCGGGGCGCAAGAGACCCAGTACTTC.

The chain is built from TRBV7-8 and TRBJ2-7; 10 nucleotides agree with TRBD1. The CDR3 consists of 15 residues. The J segment lost 2 bases and the V segment lost 3 bases, leaving 4 bases of the junction unmatched. Looked up from germline, CDR1 is SGHVS and CDR2 is FQNEAQ. CDR3 in amino acids: CASSFSDRGTYEQYF. DNA for the CDR3: TGTGCCAGCAGCTTTTCGGACAGGGGGACCTACGAGCAGTACTTC.

The table lists this clonotype with a few counts. The gene calls are TRBV7-3 and TRBJ2-3; possibly TRBD2 for D (6 bases). CDR1 SGHTA and CDR2 FQGTGA come from the germline V gene. The CDR3 runs to 16 residues. The V end was cut by 2 bases, the J end by 6 bases, with 18 bases between. This chain's CDR3 is CASSLVGSGKGDTQYF. The CDR3 DNA reads as TGTGCCAGCAGCTTAGTGGGTAGCGGTAAGGGGGATACGCAGTATTTT.

The chain employs TRBV28 and TRBJ1-5; D remains ambiguous. The V and J ends lost 2 bases and 1 base respectively, with 6 bases between them. Looked up from germline, CDR1 is MDHEN and CDR2 is SYDVKM. The CDR3 sequence is 14 residues long. The DNA of the CDR3 is TGTGCCAGCAGTTTAAAACCCAGCAATCAGCCCCAGCATTTT. Amino acid sequence: CASSLKPSNQPQHF.

About this clonotype itself: A read error may produce the germline difference seen at one junction end. The genes are TRBV14 and TRBJ2-7; D remains ambiguous. The CDR3 is made up of 18 amino acids. Germline CDR1 and CDR2: SGHDN and FVKESK. CDR3 in amino acids: CTSSQDLVAATYSYEQYF. CDR3 bases: TGTACCAGCAGCCAAGATCTTGTGGCAGCAACCTACTCCTACGAGCAGTACTTC.

This clonotype has a handful of counts. The chain recombines TRBV12-3 or TRBV12-4 with TRBJ2-1, with D unclear. Trimming stripped 3 bases from V and 7 bases from J, with 7 bases between. The CDR3 has 12 amino acids. DNA for the CDR3: TGTGCCAGCAGTTTGATGGGGAATGAGCAGTTCTTC. Its protein is CASSLMGNEQFF.

J is TRBJ2-3 and V is TRBV7-6; the match to TRBD1 covers 9 bases. The junction had 19 bases not matched to a gene; V was cut back by 5 bases and J by 1 base. The CDR3 runs to 20 residues. Germline V CDR1 and CDR2: SGHVS, FNYEAQ. In DNA, the CDR3 is TGTGCCAGCAGCCCAAGCCCAGGTCACAGGGGGCGTATGGGCACAGATACGCAGTATTTT. Residues: CASSPSPGHRGRMGTDTQYF.